These 19 T cell receptor beta chains were all obtained from the same sample, sequenced in a study of blood T cell repertoires in COVID-19. Profiling relied on immunoSEQ multiplex PCR, and the TCRdb table lists in-frame clones only, not all of them. The sample has fewer than 20,000 clones, approximately 90% seen once. The sample comprised peripheral blood. The receptors shown here come from a human donor in a cohort sampled during active COVID-19. The donor label of this sample is uncertain.

The chain joins TRBV11-2 to TRBJ2-1; TRBD2 matches 7 bases. The ends lost 2 bases at V and 6 bases at J; junction bases unmatched: 4. CDR1 is SGHAT and CDR2 is FQNNGV in the germline V gene. The CDR3 extends over 14 amino acids. The CDR3 sequence: CASSLKTSVNEQFF. The CDR3 DNA reads TGTGCCAGCAGCTTAAAAACTAGCGTCAATGAGCAGTTCTTC.

This clone has a single count. The chain uses TRBV3-1 (or the pseudogene TRBV3-2) and TRBJ1-4; D is possibly TRBD1 (5 bases). CDR3 length: 15 amino acids. Trimming cost V 4 bases and J 7 bases, with 16 bases left between them. Germline CDR1 reads LGHDT; CDR2 reads YNNKEL (reference sequence). The CDR3 loop reads CASSPVGGFGEKLFF. As DNA, the CDR3 is TGTGCCAGCAGCCCGGTGGGGGGGTTCGGTGAAAAACTGTTTTTT.

The chain carries TRBV19 and TRBJ2-2; 10 positions agree with TRBD2. Germline-derived CDR1 and CDR2 are LNHDA and SQIVND (reference sequence). Germline trimming cut 6 bases from V and 2 bases from J; bases unmatched to any gene: 3. CDR3 length: 15 amino acids. CDR3 nucleotides: TGTGCCAGTAGCCGGACTAGCGGTAACACCGGGGAGCTGTTTTTT. Protein: CASSRTSGNTGELFF.

The chain joins TRBV24-1 to TRBJ2-7, with D perhaps TRBD2 (6 bases). The V and J ends lost 2 bases and 4 bases respectively, with 14 bases between them. The CDR3 consists of 15 residues. Germline V gene data show CDR1 as KGHDR and CDR2 as SFDVKD. CDR3 nucleotide sequence: TGTGCCACCAGTGATTCGGTAGCGGTCCTATACGAGCAGTACTTC. The encoded protein is CATSDSVAVLYEQYF.

This clone was recorded only once. The rearrangement joins TRBV6-8 to TRBJ2-4, with a possible D match to TRBD2 (5 bases). The ends were cut back, 0 bases at V and 0 bases at J, with 9 bases in the middle. CDR3 length: 16 residues. The germline V gene has CDR1 MNHGY and CDR2 SAAAGT. The CDR3 reads CASSYSLEEAKNIQYF. CDR3 bases: TGTGCCAGCAGTTACTCACTAGAAGAAGCCAAAAACATTCAGTACTTC.

The rearrangement links TRBV27 to TRBJ2-2, with D uncertain. V was cut by 6 bases and J by 2 bases, with 10 bases left in between. The CDR3 totals 14 residues. CDR1 and CDR2 from the germline V gene are MNHEY and SMNVEV (reference sequence). In DNA, the CDR3 is TGTGCCAGCAGGAAATTTAGAAACACCGGGGAGCTGTTTTTT. This sequence encodes CASRKFRNTGELFF.

The CDR3 spells CASRKTGGNTGELFF. CDR3 nucleotide sequence: TGTGCCAGCAGGAAGACAGGGGGGAACACCGGGGAGCTGTTTTTT. The rearrangement links TRBV2 to TRBJ2-2; TRBD1 aligns across 9 bases. V was pared by 6 bases and J by 1 base, with 3 bases of the junction left unmatched. Germline lookup yields CDR1 SNHLY and CDR2 FYNNEI. The length of the CDR3 is 15 residues.

V gene TRBV20-1 combines with J gene TRBJ1-4; D gene uncertain. In germline, CDR1 is DFQATT, CDR2 SNEGSKA (reference sequence). The V gene lost 3 bases and the J gene lost 8 bases, with 16 bases spanning the gap. CDR3 length: 14 amino acids. CDR3 sequence: CSASPTGFLEKLFF. The CDR3 region has the DNA TGCAGTGCTAGTCCTACGGGGTTTTTGGAAAAACTGTTTTTT.

This sequence joins TRBV6-6 and TRBJ1-2, with 10 nucleotides matching TRBD1. Trimming at V came to 3 bases and at J to 8 bases, leaving 3 bases not matched to a gene. The germline gives CDR1 MNHNY, CDR2 SVGAGI (reference sequence). The CDR3 runs to 13 residues. CDR3 in amino acids: CASSYGTGEGYTF. CDR3 sequence (DNA): TGTGCCAGCAGTTATGGGACAGGGGAAGGCTACACCTTC.

The chain has TRBV19 and TRBJ2-1, with 7 positions matching TRBD1. With 6 bases clipped from V and 0 bases from J, the junction kept 5 bases outside the gene matches. The germline V gene encodes CDR1 LNHDA and CDR2 SQIVND (reference sequence). This CDR3 region has 15 residues. CDR3 sequence reads: CASRPGGSSYNEQFF. The DNA for the CDR3 is TGTGCCAGTAGGCCAGGGGGAAGCTCCTACAATGAGCAGTTCTTC.

This clone has just one count. The chain links TRBV6-5 to TRBJ2-1, with 7 bases that match TRBD2. Germline lookup yields CDR1 MNHEY and CDR2 SVGAGI. V gave up 7 bases and J gave up 5 bases; unmatched junction bases: 11. The CDR3 length is 15 residues. This chain's CDR3 is CASTWIASGDNEQFF. The CDR3 nucleotides are TGTGCCAGCACCTGGATTGCTAGCGGCGACAATGAGCAGTTCTTC.

CDR3 residues: CASSFRGSYNEQFF. The CDR3 bases are TGTGCCAGCAGCTTTAGGGGGTCCTACAATGAGCAGTTCTTC. The chain links TRBV11-2 to TRBJ2-1; possibly TRBD1 for D (6 bases). Trimming left V 3 bases short and J 1 base short, with 7 bases between. CDR3 length: 14 residues. From germline, CDR1 is SGHAT and CDR2 FQNNGV. The full variable domain, its missing parts supplied by reference TRBV11-2 and TRBJ2-1, is EAGVAQSPRYKIIEKRQSVAFWCNPISGHATLYWYQQILGQGPKLLIQFQNNGVVDDSQLPKDRFSAERLKGVDSTLKIQPAKLEDSAVYLCASSFRGSYNEQFFGPGTRLTVL.

The J gene is TRBJ1-1, the V gene TRBV19; no clear D gene. This CDR3 is built from 12 residues. Germline V CDR1 and CDR2: LNHDA, SQIVND (reference sequence). With 10 bases removed from V and 1 base from J, the gap between germline ends came to 10 bases. CDR3 bases: TGTGCCACCTATTCTAAGAACACTGAAGCTTTCTTT. Its translation is CATYSKNTEAFF.

The chain is built from TRBV5-1 and TRBJ2-2, with 9 bases that match TRBD1. Germline lookup yields CDR1 SGHRS and CDR2 YFSETQ. Trimming at V came to 0 bases and at J to 4 bases, leaving 1 base not matched to a gene. The CDR3 has 15 amino acids. This CDR3 reads CASSLATGGTGELFF. The CDR3 DNA sequence: TGCGCCAGCAGCTTGGCGACAGGGGGCACCGGGGAGCTGTTTTTT.

This sequence joins TRBV18 and TRBJ1-3; tentative D call: TRBD1 (5 bases). V was trimmed by 6 bases and J by 1 base, leaving 10 bases between them. Germline loops: CDR1 KGHSH, CDR2 LQKENI. This CDR3 has 14 amino acids. CDR3 nucleotide sequence: TGTGCCAGCTCCCAAGGGGTTTCTGGAAACACCATATATTTT. Translation gives CASSQGVSGNTIYF.

The chain joins TRBV5-1 to TRBJ1-2, with no clear D. Between the trimmed V and J ends, which lost 4 bases and 0 bases, there was a span of 16 bases. CDR3 size: 16 residues. Germline V gene sequence: CDR1 SGHRS, CDR2 YFSETQ. CDR3 DNA sequence: TGCGCCAGCAGCCCTGGTCCTACGTTAGCTAACTATGGCTACACCTTC. Encoded protein: CASSPGPTLANYGYTF. Variable domain in full (rest from reference TRBV5-1 and TRBJ1-2): KAGVTQTPRYLIKTRGQQVTLSCSPISGHRSVSWYQQTPGQGLQFLFEYFSETQRNKGNFPGRFSGRQFSNSRSEMNVSTLELGDSALYLCASSPGPTLANYGYTFGSGTRLTVV.

The rearrangement links TRBV27 to TRBJ1-3; D is unresolved. CDR1 and CDR2 from the germline V gene are MNHEY and SMNVEV (reference sequence). V dropped 2 bases and J dropped 2 bases, with 13 bases sitting between them. This CDR3 is built from 16 residues. The CDR3 DNA sequence: TGTGCCAGCAGTTTACAGCCGGGGATGGCTGGAAACACCATATATTTT. Its translation: CASSLQPGMAGNTIYF.

The rearrangement links TRBV15 to TRBJ1-5, with D possibly being TRBD1 (6 bases). V was shortened by 3 bases and J by 6 bases, with 12 bases between the two germline ends. CDR3 length equals 14 residues. Germline CDR1 and CDR2: LNHNV and YYDKDF (reference sequence). CDR3 in DNA: TGTGCCACCAGCAGGGACAGTAGCCCTCAGCCCCAGCATTTT. This sequence encodes CATSRDSSPQPQHF.

The genes are TRBV19 and TRBJ2-3; 7 bases are a match to TRBD2. Germline V CDR1 and CDR2: LNHDA, SQIVND (reference sequence). This CDR3 is built from 14 residues. The V and J ends lost 3 bases and 4 bases, in that order; junction bases with no gene match: 4. CDR3 amino acids: CASSMAGEADTQYF. The DNA for the CDR3 is TGTGCCAGTAGTATGGCGGGAGAAGCAGATACGCAGTATTTT. Variable domain in full (rest from reference TRBV19 and TRBJ2-3): DGGITQSPKYLFRKEGQNVTLSCEQNLNHDAMYWYRQDPGQGLRLIYYSQIVNDFQKGDIAEGYSVSREKKESFPLTVTSAQKNPTAFYLCASSMAGEADTQYFGPGTRLTVL.